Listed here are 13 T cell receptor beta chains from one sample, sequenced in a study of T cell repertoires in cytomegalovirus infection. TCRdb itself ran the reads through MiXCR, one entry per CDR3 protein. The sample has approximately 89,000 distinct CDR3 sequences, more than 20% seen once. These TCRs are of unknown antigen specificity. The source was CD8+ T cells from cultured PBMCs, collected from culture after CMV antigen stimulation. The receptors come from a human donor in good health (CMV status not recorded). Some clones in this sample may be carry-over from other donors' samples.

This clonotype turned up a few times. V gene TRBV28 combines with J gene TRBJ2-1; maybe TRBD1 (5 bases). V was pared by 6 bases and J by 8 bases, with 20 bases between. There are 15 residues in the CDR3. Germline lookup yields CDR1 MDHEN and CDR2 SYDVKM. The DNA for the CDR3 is TGTGCCAGCAGCGGAATAACAGTCAGGGCGGATGAGCAGTTCTTC. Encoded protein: CASSGITVRADEQFF.

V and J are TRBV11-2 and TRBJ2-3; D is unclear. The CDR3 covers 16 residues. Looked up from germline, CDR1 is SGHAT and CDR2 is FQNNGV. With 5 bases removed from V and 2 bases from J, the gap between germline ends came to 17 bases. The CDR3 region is CASSRGNSLSTDTQYF. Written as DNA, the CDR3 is TGTGCCAGCAGCAGAGGAAACAGCCTTTCCACAGATACGCAGTATTTT.

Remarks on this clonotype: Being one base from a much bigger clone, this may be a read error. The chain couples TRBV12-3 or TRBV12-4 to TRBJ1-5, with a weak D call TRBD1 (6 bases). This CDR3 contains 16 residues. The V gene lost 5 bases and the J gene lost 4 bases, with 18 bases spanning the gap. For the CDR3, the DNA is TGTGCCAGCAGTGGCGGACAGCCTCTGGGTAATCAGCCCCAGCATTTT. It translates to CASSGGQPLGNQPQHF.

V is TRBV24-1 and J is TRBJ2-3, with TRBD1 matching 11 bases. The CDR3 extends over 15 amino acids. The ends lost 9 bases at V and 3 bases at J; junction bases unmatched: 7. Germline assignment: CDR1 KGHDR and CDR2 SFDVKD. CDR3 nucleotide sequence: TGTGCCACCTCCCCGGGACAGGGGGAAACAGATACGCAGTATTTT. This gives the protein CATSPGQGETDTQYF.

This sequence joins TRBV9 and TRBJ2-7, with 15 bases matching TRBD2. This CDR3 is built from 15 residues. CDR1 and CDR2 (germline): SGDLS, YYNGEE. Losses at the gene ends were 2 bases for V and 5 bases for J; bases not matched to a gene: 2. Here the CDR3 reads CASSVGTSGGNEQYF. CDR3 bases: TGTGCCAGCAGCGTCGGGACTAGCGGGGGGAACGAGCAGTACTTC.

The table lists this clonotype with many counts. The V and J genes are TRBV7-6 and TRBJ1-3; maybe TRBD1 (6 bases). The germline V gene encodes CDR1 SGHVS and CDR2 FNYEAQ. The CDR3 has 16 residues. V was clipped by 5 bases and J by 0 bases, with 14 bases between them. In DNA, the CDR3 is TGTGCCAGCAGCGCGATAGACAGGCCCTCTGGAAACACCATATATTTT. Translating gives CASSAIDRPSGNTIYF.

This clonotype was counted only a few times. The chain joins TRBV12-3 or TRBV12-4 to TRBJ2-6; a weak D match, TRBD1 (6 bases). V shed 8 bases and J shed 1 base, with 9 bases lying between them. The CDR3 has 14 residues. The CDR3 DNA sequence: TGTGCCAGCGATACAGGGTCTGGGGCCAACGTCCTGACTTTC. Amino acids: CASDTGSGANVLTF.

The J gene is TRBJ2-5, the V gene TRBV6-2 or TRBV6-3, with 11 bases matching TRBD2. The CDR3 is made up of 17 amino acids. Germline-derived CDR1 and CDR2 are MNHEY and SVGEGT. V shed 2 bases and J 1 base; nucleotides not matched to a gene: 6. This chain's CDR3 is CASSYRLAGGIQETQYF. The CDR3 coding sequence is TGTGCCAGCAGTTACAGGCTAGCGGGGGGAATCCAAGAGACCCAGTACTTC.

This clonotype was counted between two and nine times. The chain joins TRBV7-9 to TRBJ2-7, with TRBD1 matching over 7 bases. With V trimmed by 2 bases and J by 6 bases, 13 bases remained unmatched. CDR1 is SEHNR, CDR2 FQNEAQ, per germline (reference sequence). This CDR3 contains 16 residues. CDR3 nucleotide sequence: TGTGCCAGCAGCTTATCGCGACAGGGTGGGTCGCTCGAGCAGTACTTC. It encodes CASSLSRQGGSLEQYF.

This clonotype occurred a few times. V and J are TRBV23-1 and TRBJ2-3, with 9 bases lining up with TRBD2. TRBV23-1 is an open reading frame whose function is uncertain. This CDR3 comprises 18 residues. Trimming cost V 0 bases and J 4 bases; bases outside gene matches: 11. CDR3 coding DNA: TGCGCCAGCAGTCAATCAGAGGGAGTAGCGGGAGTCCCAGATACGCAGTATTTT. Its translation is CASSQSEGVAGVPDTQYF.

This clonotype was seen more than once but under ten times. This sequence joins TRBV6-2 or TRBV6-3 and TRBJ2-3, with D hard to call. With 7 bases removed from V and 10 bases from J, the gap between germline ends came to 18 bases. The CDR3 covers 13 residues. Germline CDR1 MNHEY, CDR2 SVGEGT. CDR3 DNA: TGTGCCAGCACCTCCTTGGCAGGTCAACCGCAGTATTTT. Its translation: CASTSLAGQPQYF.

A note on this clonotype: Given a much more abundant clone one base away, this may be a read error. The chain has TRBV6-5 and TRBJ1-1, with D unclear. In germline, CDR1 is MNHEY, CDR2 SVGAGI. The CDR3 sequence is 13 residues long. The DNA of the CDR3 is TGTGCCAGCAGTTATCTCGGCGGATTGGAAGCTTGCTTT. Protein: CASSYLGGLEACF.

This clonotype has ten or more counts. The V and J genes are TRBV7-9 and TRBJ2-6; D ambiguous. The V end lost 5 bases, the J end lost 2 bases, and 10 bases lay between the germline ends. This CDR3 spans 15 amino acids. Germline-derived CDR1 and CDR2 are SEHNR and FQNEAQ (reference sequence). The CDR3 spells CASSATATGANVLTF. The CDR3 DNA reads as TGTGCCAGCAGCGCAACCGCGACTGGGGCCAACGTCCTGACTTTC.